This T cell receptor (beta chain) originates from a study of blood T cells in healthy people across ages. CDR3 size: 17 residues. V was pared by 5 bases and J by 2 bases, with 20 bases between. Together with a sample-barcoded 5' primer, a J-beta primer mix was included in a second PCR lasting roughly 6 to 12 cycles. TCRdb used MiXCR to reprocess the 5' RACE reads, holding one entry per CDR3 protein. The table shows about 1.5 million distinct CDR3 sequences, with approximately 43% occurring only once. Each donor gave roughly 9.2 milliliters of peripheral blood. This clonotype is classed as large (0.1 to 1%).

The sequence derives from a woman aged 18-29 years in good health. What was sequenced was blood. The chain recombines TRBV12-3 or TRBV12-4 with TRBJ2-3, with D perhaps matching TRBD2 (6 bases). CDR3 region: CASSHLERADLTDTQYF. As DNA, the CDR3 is TGTGCCAGCAGTCACCTCGAGCGGGCCGACCTCACAGATACGCAGTATTTT.